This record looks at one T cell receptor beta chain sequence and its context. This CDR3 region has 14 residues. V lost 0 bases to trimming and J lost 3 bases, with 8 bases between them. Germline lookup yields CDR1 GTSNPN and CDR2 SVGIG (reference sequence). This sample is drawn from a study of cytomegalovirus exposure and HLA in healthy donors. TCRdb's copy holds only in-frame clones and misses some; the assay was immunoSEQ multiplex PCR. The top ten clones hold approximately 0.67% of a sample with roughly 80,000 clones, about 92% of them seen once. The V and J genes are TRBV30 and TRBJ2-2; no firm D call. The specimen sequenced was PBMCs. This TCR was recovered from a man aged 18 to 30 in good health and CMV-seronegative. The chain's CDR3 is CAWSVLLHTGELFF. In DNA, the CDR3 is TGTGCCTGGAGTGTACTACTACACACCGGGGAGCTGTTTTTT. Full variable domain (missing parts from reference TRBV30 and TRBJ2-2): SQTIHQWPATLVQPVGSPLSLECTVEGTSNPNLYWYRQAAGRGLQLLFYSVGIGQISSEVPQNLSASRPQDRQFILSSKKLLLSDSGFYLCAWSVLLHTGELFFGEGSRLTVL.